This TCR beta chain was observed in a study of ipilimumab plus nivolumab after autologous stem cell transplantation (dated by TCRdb to about 2021). With regard to the full study: A median of roughly five ipilimumab doses and fewer than ten nivolumab doses was received by trial patients. The DLBCL cohort included primary refractory and relapsed disease, with 18-month progression-free survival of roughly 86% and 30% respectively. Patients in the trial were undergoing autologous transplant and had high-risk diffuse large B cell lymphoma, mature T cell lymphoma, or multiple myeloma. Thirty-five patients made up the trial's intent-to-treat population.

Library creation used the immunoSEQ multiplex PCR assay. This immuneACCESS table, as held by TCRdb, lists in-frame sequences with V and J called but not all clones. Of the missing ones, under half trace to an unresolved V gene in checked studies; the others have no known cause. For this sample there are 20,000 to 30,000 clones; approximately 86% appear just once. The top ten clonotypes cover around 5.5% of the sample. Ipilimumab was given at 1 mg/kg intravenously on day 1 of selected weeks, and checkpoint therapy started 14 to 28 days after autologous transplant. Nivolumab was administered at 3 mg/kg intravenously on day 1 of weeks 1, 4, 7, 10, and every two weeks through week 26. This was a Phase Ib clinical trial that tested ipilimumab plus nivolumab, given as combined checkpoint inhibition, for consolidation following autologous stem cell transplantation. The CDR3 starts with the cysteine, ends with the phenylalanine, and has 16 residues. Only the CDR3 DNA stays, 48 bases, in frame from base 1. From the germline V gene, CDR1 is LGHNA and CDR2 is YNFKEQ. Unmatched junction bases come to 8, with V trimmed by 4 bases and J by 4 bases.

Beyond this particular receptor, the publication reports: Combined checkpoint inhibition as post-transplant consolidation was concluded by the authors to appear tolerable. Per the authors, a biologic rationale for further study of the post-transplant checkpoint inhibition approach was offered by T cell receptor repertoire, regulatory T cell phenotype and gut microbiota profiles.

Notes on this clone: No cognate antigen has been identified for it. No qualities accompany the bases; no much larger clone lies one base away.

Sequencing was performed on PBMCs, taken in a trial of ipilimumab plus nivolumab as post-transplant consolidation. The clonotype comes from a male donor with diffuse large B-cell lymphoma. Recombination joined TRBV4-2 with TRBJ2-5, and 11 junction bases match TRBD1. In nucleotide form, the sequence is TGTGCCAGCAGCCTAAGAGCCGGGACAGGGGGAGAGACCCAGTACTTC. Translated, this is CASSLRAGTGGETQYF.